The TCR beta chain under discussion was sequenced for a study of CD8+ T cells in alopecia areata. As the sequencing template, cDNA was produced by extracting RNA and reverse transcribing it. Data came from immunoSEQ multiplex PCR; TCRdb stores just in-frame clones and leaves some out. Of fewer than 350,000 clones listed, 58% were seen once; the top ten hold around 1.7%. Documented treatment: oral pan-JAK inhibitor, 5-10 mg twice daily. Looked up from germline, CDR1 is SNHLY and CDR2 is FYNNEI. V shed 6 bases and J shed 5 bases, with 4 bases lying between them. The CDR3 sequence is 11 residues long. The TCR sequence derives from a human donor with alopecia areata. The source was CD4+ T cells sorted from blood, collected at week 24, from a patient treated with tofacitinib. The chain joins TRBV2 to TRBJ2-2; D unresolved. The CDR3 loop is CASRGTGELFF. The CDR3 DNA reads TGTGCCAGCAGAGGAACCGGGGAGCTGTTTTTT.